Following are 22 T cell receptor beta chains from one sample sequenced in a study of cytomegalovirus exposure and HLA in healthy donors. This PCR relied on a set of 60 Vbeta primers and 13 Jbeta primers. Clones were read by immunoSEQ multiplex PCR, and TCRdb kept only the in-frame ones, dropping some. The repertoire holds around 81,000 clones, less than 75% seen once, with roughly 5.6% in the top ten. Sample: PBMCs. The receptors were sampled from a young man in good health and CMV-seropositive.

There are a few counts of this clone. The chain employs TRBV6-4 and TRBJ2-3, with 9 bases that match TRBD2. The CDR3 runs to 15 residues. With V trimmed by 3 bases and J by 2 bases, 3 bases remained unmatched. Germline V gene data show CDR1 as MRHNA and CDR2 as SNTAGT. As DNA, the CDR3 is TGTGCCAGCAGTGAGCTAGCGGGGACCACAGATACGCAGTATTTT. It encodes CASSELAGTTDTQYF.

This chain joins TRBV19 and TRBJ2-7, with D unclear. Between the trimmed V and J ends, which lost 0 bases and 4 bases, there was a span of 4 bases. This CDR3 comprises 12 residues. CDR1 is LNHDA and CDR2 is SQIVND in the germline V gene (reference sequence). As DNA, the CDR3 is TGTGCCAGTAGTATAGATCAGTACGAGCAGTACTTC. It encodes CASSIDQYEQYF. The full variable domain, completed using reference TRBV19 and TRBJ2-7, is DGGITQSPKYLFRKEGQNVTLSCEQNLNHDAMYWYRQDPGQGLRLIYYSQIVNDFQKGDIAEGYSVSREKKESFPLTVTSAQKNPTAFYLCASSIDQYEQYFGPGTRLTVT.

This clone was found once. V usage is TRBV15 and J usage is TRBJ2-3, with TRBD2 matching 7 bases. The length of the CDR3 is 16 residues. Germline CDR1 and CDR2: LNHNV and YYDKDF (reference sequence). J gave up 0 bases and V 6 bases, and 9 bases lay outside the gene matches. The CDR3 coding sequence is TGTGCCACCAGACGCCCGGGCGGGGGTAGCACAGATACGCAGTATTTT. It yields the protein CATRRPGGGSTDTQYF.

The chain is built from TRBV7-8 and TRBJ2-3, with TRBD2 matching 9 bases. The V segment lost 5 bases and the J segment 0 bases; nucleotides outside the gene matches: 9. The CDR3 is made up of 17 amino acids. In germline, CDR1 is SGHVS, CDR2 FQNEAQ. CDR3 residues: CASSHKREVASTDTQYF. The CDR3 nucleotides are TGTGCCAGCAGCCATAAGCGGGAGGTCGCTAGCACAGATACGCAGTATTTT.

The rearrangement links TRBV5-1 to TRBJ2-5; TRBD2 matches at 10 bases. This CDR3 has 15 amino acids. CDR1 and CDR2 (germline): SGHRS, YFSETQ. Germline trimming cut 0 bases from V and 4 bases from J; bases unmatched to any gene: 3. Here the CDR3 DNA reads TGCGCCAGCAGCTTGGGGCTAGCGGGAGTAGAGACCCAGTACTTC. Translation gives CASSLGLAGVETQYF.

The rearrangement links TRBV19 to TRBJ2-5; TRBD1 matches at 8 bases. Germline V gene sequence: CDR1 LNHDA, CDR2 SQIVND (reference sequence). V shed 7 bases, J shed 4 bases, and the junction held 2 bases outside the gene matches. The CDR3 is 12 residues long. The CDR3 reads CASTDRGETQYF. The CDR3 coding sequence is TGTGCCAGTACCGACAGGGGAGAGACCCAGTACTTC. Variable domain in full (rest from reference TRBV19 and TRBJ2-5): DGGITQSPKYLFRKEGQNVTLSCEQNLNHDAMYWYRQDPGQGLRLIYYSQIVNDFQKGDIAEGYSVSREKKESFPLTVTSAQKNPTAFYLCASTDRGETQYFGPGTRLLVL.

A few counts support this clone. This chain links TRBV18 with TRBJ1-5; D possibly corresponds to TRBD1 (5 bases). Trimming pared 4 bases from V and 6 bases from J, leaving 13 bases between. This CDR3 is 14 amino acids long. The germline gives CDR1 KGHSH, CDR2 LQKENI. The CDR3, as DNA: TGTGCCAGCTCACTGTCAGGGAAAGGTCAGCCCCAGCATTTT. This encodes CASSLSGKGQPQHF.

The chain has TRBV9 and TRBJ2-3; 7 bases align to TRBD2. CDR3 length: 15 amino acids. CDR1 SGDLS and CDR2 YYNGEE come from the germline V gene. Trimming took 3 bases from V and 5 from J; bases not matched to a gene: 9. The CDR3 coding sequence is TGTGCCAGCAGCGCATGGGGGGGAGTGGGAGATACGCAGTATTTT. This codes for CASSAWGGVGDTQYF. Full variable domain (rest looked up from reference TRBV9 and TRBJ2-3): DSGVTQTPKHLITATGQRVTLRCSPRSGDLSVYWYQQSLDQGLQFLIQYYNGEERAKGNILERFSAQQFPDLHSELNLSSLELGDSALYFCASSAWGGVGDTQYFGPGTRLTVL.

This chain joins TRBV28 and TRBJ2-7; possibly TRBD2 for D (6 bases). Deletions cut 9 bases from V and 0 bases from J, with 9 bases between. The CDR3 loop spans 12 amino acids. CDR1 is MDHEN, CDR2 SYDVKM, per germline. The CDR3 region has the DNA TGTGCCAGTTTCGGGAGCTCCTACGAGCAGTACTTC. Its translation is CASFGSSYEQYF.

The V and J genes are TRBV19 and TRBJ2-1; TRBD1 matches 8 bases. Germline CDR1 LNHDA, CDR2 SQIVND (reference sequence). The length of the CDR3 is 15 residues. V trimming: 7 bases; J trimming: 7 bases; junction bases outside the gene matches: 12. As DNA, the CDR3 is TGTGCCAGTAAAGAAAAGAACAGGGGGATTAATGAGCAGTTCTTC. It encodes CASKEKNRGINEQFF.

This sequence joins TRBV4-3 and TRBJ1-6; possibly TRBD1 for D (6 bases). Germline-derived CDR1 and CDR2 are LGHNA and YSLEER. Deletions cut 1 base from V and 5 bases from J, with 9 bases between. There are 15 residues in the CDR3. The CDR3 region has the DNA TGCGCCAGCAGCCAAGGAGCAGGGGATAATTCACCCCTCCACTTT. This sequence encodes CASSQGAGDNSPLHF.

This clone appeared a few times. DNA of the CDR3: TGTGCCAGCAGTAATCAGGGAGGGGTAGCTTTCTTT. Protein product: CASSNQGGVAFF. This chain joins TRBV6-5 and TRBJ1-1; D perhaps matches TRBD1 (5 bases). The germline V gene encodes CDR1 MNHEY and CDR2 SVGAGI. CDR3 length equals 12 residues. The V and J ends lost 5 bases and 10 bases respectively, with 14 bases between them.

The chain carries TRBV5-4 and TRBJ2-1; D may be TRBD2 (6 bases). The CDR3 extends over 14 amino acids. Per germline, CDR1 SGHNT and CDR2 YYREEE (reference sequence). The ends were cut back, 4 bases at V and 8 bases at J, with 16 bases in the middle. As DNA, the CDR3 is TGTGCCAGCAGCAGCGCCGGGGGATTAGATGAGCAGTTCTTC. Translation: CASSSAGGLDEQFF.

V is TRBV19 and J is TRBJ2-7, with 9 bases lining up with TRBD1. The CDR3 length is 13 residues. CDR1 and CDR2 (germline): LNHDA, SQIVND (reference sequence). V shed 3 bases and J 4 bases; nucleotides not matched to a gene: 1. Written as DNA, the CDR3 is TGTGCCAGTAGTATTGGGACAGGGTACGAGCAGTACTTC. Translating gives CASSIGTGYEQYF.

A few counts support this clone. The chain employs TRBV7-9 and TRBJ2-1, with TRBD1 matching over 7 bases. This CDR3 contains 14 residues. The V gene end was trimmed by 5 bases and the J gene end by 8 bases; junction bases not matched to a gene: 9. The V gene's germline CDR1 is SEHNR and CDR2 FQNEAQ (reference sequence). CDR3 in DNA: TGTGCCAGCAGCCGCCAGGGGGTCCTGGATGAGCAGTTCTTC. It codes for CASSRQGVLDEQFF.

This chain joins TRBV14 and TRBJ1-2; 7 nucleotides line up with TRBD1. Germline V gene lookup returns CDR1 SGHDN and CDR2 FVKESK. The CDR3 is 16 residues long. The V gene end was trimmed by 2 bases and the J gene end by 6 bases; junction bases not matched to a gene: 12. The CDR3 loop reads CASSQRVFGGGDGYTF. The DNA for the CDR3 is TGTGCCAGCAGCCAACGAGTCTTTGGAGGGGGCGATGGCTACACCTTC. Supplemented by reference TRBV14 and TRBJ1-2, the full variable domain reads EAGVTQFPSHSVIEKGQTVTLRCDPISGHDNLYWYRRVMGKEIKFLLHFVKESKQDESGMPNNRFLAERTGGTYSTLKVQPAELEDSGVYFCASSQRVFGGGDGYTFGSGTRLTVV.

V usage is TRBV11-2 and J usage is TRBJ2-7, with a possible D match to TRBD1 (6 bases). Trimming cost V 5 bases and J 5 bases, with 16 bases left between them. The CDR3 totals 14 residues. Germline lookup yields CDR1 SGHAT and CDR2 FQNNGV. The CDR3 region is CASSPTDSPHEQYF. CDR3 DNA sequence: TGTGCCAGCAGCCCTACGGACAGTCCCCACGAGCAGTACTTC.

This clone was counted a few times. The chain joins TRBV19 to TRBJ2-5; weak D call: TRBD1 (5 bases). CDR1 and CDR2 from the germline V gene are LNHDA and SQIVND (reference sequence). V shed 4 bases and J shed 3 bases, with 12 bases lying between them. The CDR3 is made up of 14 amino acids. This chain's CDR3 is CASSSGGAEETQYF. Written as DNA, the CDR3 is TGTGCCAGTAGTAGCGGTGGGGCAGAAGAGACCCAGTACTTC.

In this sample, this clone turned up a few times. The CDR3 sequence: CASSDSGQGGWGYTF. The DNA for the CDR3 is TGTGCCAGCAGCGACTCTGGGCAGGGGGGATGGGGCTACACCTTC. The chain uses TRBV28 and TRBJ1-2, with 7 bases lining up with TRBD1. J lost 8 bases, V lost 6 bases, and 15 bases had no gene match. CDR1 and CDR2 (germline): MDHEN, SYDVKM. The CDR3 is 15 amino acids.

This clone was seen a handful of times. The chain is built from TRBV25-1 and TRBJ2-3, with 14 bases lining up with TRBD2. Germline values: CDR1 MGHDK, CDR2 SYGVNS. The CDR3 contains 13 residues. V dropped 10 bases and J dropped 8; count of bases not matched to a gene: 5. The CDR3 region is CATGTSGSATQYF. The CDR3 region has the DNA TGTGCCACCGGGACTAGCGGGAGTGCTACGCAGTATTTT. Together with reference TRBV25-1 and TRBJ2-3, the CDR3 gives the full variable domain: EADIYQTPRYLVIGTGKKITLECSQTMGHDKMYWYQQDPGMELHLIHYSYGVNSTEKGDLSSESTVSRIRTEHFPLTLESARPSHTSQYLCATGTSGSATQYFGPGTRLTVL.

The rearrangement uses TRBV7-9 and TRBJ2-2; D call uncertain. Trimming left V 2 bases short and J 5 bases short, with 9 bases between. This CDR3 is 14 amino acids long. Germline-derived CDR1 and CDR2 are SEHNR and FQNEAQ (reference sequence). The CDR3 bases are TGTGCCAGCAGCTTAACCCTATCGACCGGGGAGCTGTTTTTT. This gives the protein CASSLTLSTGELFF.

The chain has TRBV4-1 and TRBJ2-5; TRBD2 matches 9 bases. J was trimmed by 5 bases and V by 1 base; bases with no gene match: 8. The germline V gene encodes CDR1 MGHRA and CDR2 YSYEKL. The CDR3 totals 16 residues. DNA of the CDR3: TGCGCCAGCAGCCAAGGGTTAGGGGCGGGGGGGGAGACCCAGTACTTC. Amino acids: CASSQGLGAGGETQYF.